This is a list of T cell receptor beta chains from one sample in a study of PD-L1 blockade in urothelial cancer. Measured with immunoSEQ multiplex PCR; TCRdb has only the in-frame clones, and not every one. Here the sample spans tens of thousands of clones, nearly 90% being singletons. Here the sequenced sample was PBMCs, taken around atezolizumab (anti-PD-L1) treatment. These receptors all come from a man aged 60 to 69 with urothelial cancer. Both conserved end residues are part of each CDR3. Fields, in order: clone size, J gene, V gene, D gene, CDR3 DNA, CDR3 protein. D genes are given only for firm matches. Size tells how often a clone was seen (once, few, many) or the class of an expanded clone, and some rows leave it out.

abundance: .; j_gene: TRBJ2-5; v_gene: TRBV29-1; d_gene: .; CDR3nt: TGCAGCGTTGACCGATCTAGCTTCCAAGAGACCCAGTACTTC; CDR3aa: CSVDRSSFQETQYF
abundance: .; j_gene: TRBJ1-5; v_gene: TRBV11-2; d_gene: .; CDR3nt: TGTGCCAGCAGCCTTAGAGGGTATGGGAATCAGCCCCAGCATTTT; CDR3aa: CASSLRGYGNQPQHF
abundance: .; j_gene: TRBJ2-7; v_gene: TRBV6-6; d_gene: .; CDR3nt: TGTGCCACAGGGGAACAGGGAAACCGCGAGCAGTACTTC; CDR3aa: CATGEQGNREQYF
abundance: .; j_gene: TRBJ1-2; v_gene: TRBV6-5; d_gene: .; CDR3nt: TGTGCCAGCAGTTACAACGGGGGGGCGATGAACTATGGCTACACCTTC; CDR3aa: CASSYNGGAMNYGYTF
abundance: once; j_gene: TRBJ2-4; v_gene: TRBV6-4; d_gene: .; CDR3nt: TGTGCCAGCAGTTCGACAGAGACAAGGGGCATTCAGTACTTC; CDR3aa: CASSSTETRGIQYF
abundance: .; j_gene: TRBJ1-5; v_gene: TRBV7-4; d_gene: TRBD1; CDR3nt: TGTGCCAGCAGCTTGCTGACAGGGTGGAGCAATCAGCCCCAGCATTTT; CDR3aa: CASSLLTGWSNQPQHF
abundance: .; j_gene: TRBJ2-6; v_gene: TRBV29-1; d_gene: TRBD1; CDR3nt: TGCAGCGTTTCCACAGGGGGTTGGTCTGGGGCCAACGTCCTGACTTTC; CDR3aa: CSVSTGGWSGANVLTF
abundance: .; j_gene: TRBJ2-7; v_gene: TRBV5-1; d_gene: .; CDR3nt: TGCGCCAGCAGCTTGGGGCAGGGAGGTTACGAGCAGTACTTC; CDR3aa: CASSLGQGGYEQYF
abundance: .; j_gene: TRBJ2-1; v_gene: TRBV5-1; d_gene: TRBD2; CDR3nt: TGCGCCAGCAGCTTGGCCAGGGCTAGCGGAAATGAGCAGTTCTTC; CDR3aa: CASSLARASGNEQFF
abundance: .; j_gene: TRBJ2-3; v_gene: TRBV12-5; d_gene: TRBD2; CDR3nt: TGTGCTAGTGGTTTGGACTCCCTAGCGGGTAATACAGATACGCAGTATTTT; CDR3aa: CASGLDSLAGNTDTQYF
abundance: .; j_gene: TRBJ1-3; v_gene: TRBV7-2; d_gene: TRBD1; CDR3nt: TGTGCCAGCAGCTTAGGCGGACGTGGACAGGGTTCTGGAAACACCATATATTTT; CDR3aa: CASSLGGRGQGSGNTIYF
abundance: .; j_gene: TRBJ1-1; v_gene: TRBV7-8; d_gene: .; CDR3nt: TGTGCCAGCAGCTTAGACACAGGCCGAGCTGAAGCTTTCTTT; CDR3aa: CASSLDTGRAEAFF
abundance: .; j_gene: TRBJ1-5; v_gene: TRBV19; d_gene: .; CDR3nt: TGTGCCAGTACCGATAACTTCGGGGTCTTGAGCAATCAGCCCCAGCATTTT; CDR3aa: CASTDNFGVLSNQPQHF
abundance: .; j_gene: TRBJ2-5; v_gene: TRBV7-3; d_gene: .; CDR3nt: TGTGCCAGCAGCTCGGGGACAATTCAAGAGACCCAGTACTTC; CDR3aa: CASSSGTIQETQYF
abundance: .; j_gene: TRBJ2-3; v_gene: TRBV11-2; d_gene: TRBD2; CDR3nt: TGTGCCAGCAGCCATAGCGGGAGCTCCCCTGATACGCAGTATTTT; CDR3aa: CASSHSGSSPDTQYF
abundance: .; j_gene: TRBJ2-7; v_gene: TRBV7-2; d_gene: .; CDR3nt: TGTGCCAGCAGCTTAGTGGGCTCAGCCTACGAGCAGTACTTC; CDR3aa: CASSLVGSAYEQYF
abundance: .; j_gene: TRBJ2-2; v_gene: TRBV7-2; d_gene: TRBD1; CDR3nt: TGTGCCAGCAGCTCGGACAGGGACACCGGGGAGCTGTTTTTT; CDR3aa: CASSSDRDTGELFF
abundance: .; j_gene: TRBJ1-3; v_gene: TRBV6-1; d_gene: .; CDR3nt: TGTGCCAGCAGTGAAAGAGGGAGAGGAGGATCCTCTGGAAACACCATATATTTT; CDR3aa: CASSERGRGGSSGNTIYF
abundance: .; j_gene: TRBJ1-1; v_gene: TRBV10-3; d_gene: .; CDR3nt: TGTGCCATCAGGACCGATGGCCCGGGAGTCCACACTGAAGCTTTCTTT; CDR3aa: CAIRTDGPGVHTEAFF
abundance: .; j_gene: TRBJ1-5; v_gene: TRBV30; d_gene: .; CDR3nt: TGTGCCTGGAGTAAGGGGGTGATTCAGCCCCAGCATTTT; CDR3aa: CAWSKGVIQPQHF
abundance: .; j_gene: TRBJ2-5; v_gene: TRBV6-5; d_gene: TRBD2; CDR3nt: TGTGCCAGCAGGGAGCGGGACCGAGAGACCCAGTACTTC; CDR3aa: CASRERDRETQYF
abundance: once; j_gene: TRBJ2-7; v_gene: TRBV5-1; d_gene: .; CDR3nt: TGCGCCAGCAGCTTGGGTGCGGCTGAAGCCTACGAGCAGTACTTC; CDR3aa: CASSLGAAEAYEQYF
abundance: .; j_gene: TRBJ2-7; v_gene: TRBV5-1; d_gene: TRBD2; CDR3nt: TGCGCCAGCAGCACCTCTAGCGGGACCTACGAGCAGTACTTC; CDR3aa: CASSTSSGTYEQYF
abundance: .; j_gene: TRBJ1-5; v_gene: TRBV7-6; d_gene: .; CDR3nt: TGTGCCAGCAGCCCCAGGGGTCAGCCCCAGCATTTT; CDR3aa: CASSPRGQPQHF
abundance: .; j_gene: TRBJ2-2; v_gene: TRBV9; d_gene: TRBD2; CDR3nt: TGTGCCAGCAGCTCCGGGACTAGCGTTCTCACCGGGGAGCTGTTTTTT; CDR3aa: CASSSGTSVLTGELFF
abundance: many; j_gene: TRBJ2-7; v_gene: TRBV5-6; d_gene: TRBD1; CDR3nt: TGTGCCAGCAGCTCGATGGGACAGTACTCCTACGAGCAGTACTTC; CDR3aa: CASSSMGQYSYEQYF
abundance: few; j_gene: TRBJ2-5; v_gene: TRBV7-9; d_gene: .; CDR3nt: TGTGCCAGCAGCTTTAACGCGGGGCAAGAGACCCAGTACTTC; CDR3aa: CASSFNAGQETQYF
abundance: .; j_gene: TRBJ2-7; v_gene: TRBV15; d_gene: .; CDR3nt: TGTGCCACCAGCAGAGATCCCGTAGGAGCCTACGAGCAGTACTTC; CDR3aa: CATSRDPVGAYEQYF
abundance: .; j_gene: TRBJ1-2; v_gene: TRBV6-5; d_gene: TRBD1; CDR3nt: TGTGCCAGCAGTTCGGGACAGGGGGCGAATGGCTACACCTTC; CDR3aa: CASSSGQGANGYTF
abundance: .; j_gene: TRBJ1-2; v_gene: TRBV27; d_gene: .; CDR3nt: TGTGCCAGCAGTTCCCGCGGGAATCAAGGCTACACCTTC; CDR3aa: CASSSRGNQGYTF
abundance: .; j_gene: TRBJ1-5; v_gene: TRBV4-3; d_gene: TRBD1; CDR3nt: TGCGCCAGCAGCCAAGATTTGTTGGCAGGGGGGCTGCCCCAGCATTTT; CDR3aa: CASSQDLLAGGLPQHF
abundance: .; j_gene: TRBJ2-1; v_gene: TRBV20-1; d_gene: .; CDR3nt: TGCAGTGCTACGCGGGTACAAGAGCAGTTCTTC; CDR3aa: CSATRVQEQFF
abundance: once; j_gene: TRBJ1-1; v_gene: TRBV9; d_gene: .; CDR3nt: TGTGCCAGCAGCCCCGCGGGAAGTAGAACTGAAGCTTTCTTT; CDR3aa: CASSPAGSRTEAFF
abundance: .; j_gene: TRBJ1-6; v_gene: TRBV5-4; d_gene: TRBD1; CDR3nt: TGTGCCAGCAGCATTACAGGGGTAGGGTCACCCCTCCACTTT; CDR3aa: CASSITGVGSPLHF
abundance: .; j_gene: TRBJ2-5; v_gene: TRBV28; d_gene: .; CDR3nt: TGTGCCAGCAGTCCAAACAGGAGAGAAGAGACCCAGTACTTC; CDR3aa: CASSPNRREETQYF
abundance: .; j_gene: TRBJ2-7; v_gene: TRBV5-4; d_gene: TRBD1; CDR3nt: TGTGCCAGCAGCCACCCCTCGGGACAGGGTAACGAGCAGTACTTC; CDR3aa: CASSHPSGQGNEQYF
abundance: once; j_gene: TRBJ1-2; v_gene: TRBV5-6; d_gene: TRBD1; CDR3nt: TGTGCCAGCAGCCGAGGACAGGGGACCTATGGCTACACCTTC; CDR3aa: CASSRGQGTYGYTF
abundance: .; j_gene: TRBJ1-2; v_gene: TRBV30; d_gene: .; CDR3nt: TGTGCCTGGAGTGTGGCAAACCAGGGTGGCTACACCTTC; CDR3aa: CAWSVANQGGYTF
abundance: .; j_gene: TRBJ2-2; v_gene: TRBV4-3; d_gene: .; CDR3nt: TGCGCCAGCAGCCAAGATTGGGGGGTGGGCACCGGGGAGCTGTTTTTT; CDR3aa: CASSQDWGVGTGELFF
abundance: .; j_gene: TRBJ2-5; v_gene: TRBV6-5; d_gene: TRBD2; CDR3nt: TGTGCCAGCACCTCAGCGGGAGGGCCAGAGACCCAGTACTTC; CDR3aa: CASTSAGGPETQYF
abundance: .; j_gene: TRBJ2-1; v_gene: TRBV7-9; d_gene: TRBD2; CDR3nt: TGTGCCAGCAGCTTCGCCGGGACTAGAAGCGGCCATGAGCAGTTCTTC; CDR3aa: CASSFAGTRSGHEQFF
abundance: .; j_gene: TRBJ1-2; v_gene: TRBV5-5; d_gene: .; CDR3nt: TGTGCCAGCAGCTCACCCTCACTGAACTATGGCTACACCTTC; CDR3aa: CASSSPSLNYGYTF
abundance: once; j_gene: TRBJ2-5; v_gene: TRBV28; d_gene: TRBD2; CDR3nt: TGTGCCAGCAGTTTACTAGCGGGCAGAATCCAAGAGACCCAGTACTTC; CDR3aa: CASSLLAGRIQETQYF